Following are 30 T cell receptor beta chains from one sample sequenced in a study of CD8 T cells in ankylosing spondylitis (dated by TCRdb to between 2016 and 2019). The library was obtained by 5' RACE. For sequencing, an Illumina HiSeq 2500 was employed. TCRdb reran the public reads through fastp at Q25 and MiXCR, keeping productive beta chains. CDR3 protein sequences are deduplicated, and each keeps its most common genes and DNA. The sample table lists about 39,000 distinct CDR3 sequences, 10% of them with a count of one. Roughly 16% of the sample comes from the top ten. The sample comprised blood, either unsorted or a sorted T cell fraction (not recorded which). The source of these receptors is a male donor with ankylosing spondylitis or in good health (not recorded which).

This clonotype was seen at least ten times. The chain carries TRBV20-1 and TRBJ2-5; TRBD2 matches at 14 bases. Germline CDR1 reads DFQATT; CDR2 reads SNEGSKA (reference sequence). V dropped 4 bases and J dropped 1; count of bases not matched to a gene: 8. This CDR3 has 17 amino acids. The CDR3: CSATSGLAGGSQETQYF. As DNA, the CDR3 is TGCAGTGCTACCTCCGGACTAGCGGGAGGCTCCCAAGAGACCCAGTACTTC.

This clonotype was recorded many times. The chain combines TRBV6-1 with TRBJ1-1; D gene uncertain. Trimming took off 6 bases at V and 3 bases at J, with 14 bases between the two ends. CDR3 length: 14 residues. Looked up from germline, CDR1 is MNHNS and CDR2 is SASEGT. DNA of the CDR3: TGTGCCAGCAGAGCTTCAACTGGGGACACTGAAGCTTTCTTT. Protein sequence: CASRASTGDTEAFF.

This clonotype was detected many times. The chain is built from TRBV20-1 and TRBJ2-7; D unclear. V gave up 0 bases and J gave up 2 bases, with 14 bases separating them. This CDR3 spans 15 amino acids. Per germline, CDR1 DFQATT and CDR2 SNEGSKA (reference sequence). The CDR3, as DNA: TGCAGTGCTAGAGATACTTTGGCCAGAACCTACGAGCAGTACTTC. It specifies CSARDTLARTYEQYF.

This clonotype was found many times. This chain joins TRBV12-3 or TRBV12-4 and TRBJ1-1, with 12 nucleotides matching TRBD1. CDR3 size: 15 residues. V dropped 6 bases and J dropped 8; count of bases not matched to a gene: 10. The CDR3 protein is CASSSTGTGGEEAFF. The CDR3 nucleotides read TGTGCCAGCAGCTCCACCGGGACAGGGGGCGAAGAAGCTTTCTTT.

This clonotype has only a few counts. The CDR3, as DNA: TGTGCCACCAGCAGAGCGTTGGCAAACTATGGCTACACCTTC. Amino acid sequence: CATSRALANYGYTF. The chain uses TRBV15 and TRBJ1-2; D call uncertain. Germline CDR1 and CDR2: LNHNV and YYDKDF (reference sequence). V was pared by 1 base and J by 2 bases, with 8 bases between. The CDR3 has 14 residues.

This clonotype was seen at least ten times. This CDR3 is CASSFRGTDTQYF. The CDR3 DNA follows: TGTGCCAGCAGTTTTAGGGGGACAGATACGCAGTATTTT. The chain combines TRBV12-3 or TRBV12-4 with TRBJ2-3, with D tentatively TRBD1 (6 bases). The CDR3 covers 13 residues. Trimming removed 3 bases at V and 3 bases at J, with 7 bases between.

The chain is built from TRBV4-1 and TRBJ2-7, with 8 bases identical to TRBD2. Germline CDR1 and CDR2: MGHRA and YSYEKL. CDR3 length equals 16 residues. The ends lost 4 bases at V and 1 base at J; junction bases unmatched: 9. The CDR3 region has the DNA TGCGCCAGCAGCCGCTCACTAGCGGTCCCTTCCTACGAGCAGTACTTC. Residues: CASSRSLAVPSYEQYF.

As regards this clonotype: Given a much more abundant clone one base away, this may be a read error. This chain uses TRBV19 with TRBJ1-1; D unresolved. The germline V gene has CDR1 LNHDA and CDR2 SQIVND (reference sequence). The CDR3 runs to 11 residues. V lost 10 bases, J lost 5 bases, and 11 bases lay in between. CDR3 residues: CATSKVTEAFF. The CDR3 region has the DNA TGTGCCACCAGCAAGGTTACTGAAGCTTTCTTT.

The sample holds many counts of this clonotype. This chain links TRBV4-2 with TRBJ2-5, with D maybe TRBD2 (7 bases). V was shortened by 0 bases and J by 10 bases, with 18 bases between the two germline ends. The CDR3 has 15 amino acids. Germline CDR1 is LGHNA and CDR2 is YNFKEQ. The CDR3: CASSQERSLGGDQYF. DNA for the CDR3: TGTGCCAGCAGCCAAGAAAGAAGCTTAGGGGGGGACCAGTACTTC.

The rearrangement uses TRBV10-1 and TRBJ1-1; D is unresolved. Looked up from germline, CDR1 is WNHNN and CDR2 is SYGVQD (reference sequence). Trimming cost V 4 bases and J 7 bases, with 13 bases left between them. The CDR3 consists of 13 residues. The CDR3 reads CASSGKGNSEAFF. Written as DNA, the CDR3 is TGCGCCAGCAGTGGAAAAGGTAATAGTGAAGCTTTCTTT.

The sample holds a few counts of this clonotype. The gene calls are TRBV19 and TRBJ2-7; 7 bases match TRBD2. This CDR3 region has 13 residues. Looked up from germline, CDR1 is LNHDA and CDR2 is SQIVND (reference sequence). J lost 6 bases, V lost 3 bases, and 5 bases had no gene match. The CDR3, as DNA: TGTGCCAGTAGTATTAAGCGGGAAAGCGAGCAGTACTTC. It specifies CASSIKRESEQYF.

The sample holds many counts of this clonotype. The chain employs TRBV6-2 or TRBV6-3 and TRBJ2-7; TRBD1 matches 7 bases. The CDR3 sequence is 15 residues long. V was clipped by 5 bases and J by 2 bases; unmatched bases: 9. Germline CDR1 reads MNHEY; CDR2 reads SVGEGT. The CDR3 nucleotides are TGTGCCAGCAGTCGAGGACAGGTGGTACCCTACGAGCAGTACTTC. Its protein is CASSRGQVVPYEQYF.

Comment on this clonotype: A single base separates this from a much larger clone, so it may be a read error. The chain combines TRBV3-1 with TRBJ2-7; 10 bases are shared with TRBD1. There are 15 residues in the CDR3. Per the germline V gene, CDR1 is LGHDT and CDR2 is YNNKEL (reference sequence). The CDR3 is CACSQDRDRGGEQYF. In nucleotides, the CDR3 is TGTGCCTGCAGCCAAGACCGGGACAGGGGAGGCGAGCAGTACTTC.

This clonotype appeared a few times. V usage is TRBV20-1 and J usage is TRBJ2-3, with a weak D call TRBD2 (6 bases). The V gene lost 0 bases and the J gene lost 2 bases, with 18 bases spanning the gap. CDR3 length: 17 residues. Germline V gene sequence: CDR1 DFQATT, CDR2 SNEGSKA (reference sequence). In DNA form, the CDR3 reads TGCAGTGCTAGAGATGCACCTAGCGCCTATGCCACAGATACGCAGTATTTT. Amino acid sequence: CSARDAPSAYATDTQYF.

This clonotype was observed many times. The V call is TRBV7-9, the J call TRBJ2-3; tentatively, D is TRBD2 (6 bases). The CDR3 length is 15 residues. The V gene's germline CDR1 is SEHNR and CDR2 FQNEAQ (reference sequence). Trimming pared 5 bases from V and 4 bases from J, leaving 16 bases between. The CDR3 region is CASSPLGGGSDTQYF. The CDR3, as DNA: TGTGCCAGCAGCCCTCTGGGGGGAGGATCAGATACGCAGTATTTT.

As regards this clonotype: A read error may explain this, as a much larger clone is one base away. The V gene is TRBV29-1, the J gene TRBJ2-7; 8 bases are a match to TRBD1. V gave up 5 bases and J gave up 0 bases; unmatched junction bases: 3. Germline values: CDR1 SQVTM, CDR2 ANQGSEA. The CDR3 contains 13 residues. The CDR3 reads CSVRQGNSYEQYF. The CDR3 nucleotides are TGCAGCGTTCGACAGGGGAACTCCTACGAGCAGTACTTC.

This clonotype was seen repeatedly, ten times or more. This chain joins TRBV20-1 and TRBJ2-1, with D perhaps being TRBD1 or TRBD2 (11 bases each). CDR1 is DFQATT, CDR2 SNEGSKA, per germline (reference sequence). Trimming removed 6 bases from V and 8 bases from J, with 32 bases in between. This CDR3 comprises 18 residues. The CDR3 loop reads CSAVGTGGTSGSRYEQFF. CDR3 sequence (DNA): TGCAGTGCCGTAGGGACAGGGGGAACTAGCGGGAGTCGCTATGAGCAGTTCTTC.

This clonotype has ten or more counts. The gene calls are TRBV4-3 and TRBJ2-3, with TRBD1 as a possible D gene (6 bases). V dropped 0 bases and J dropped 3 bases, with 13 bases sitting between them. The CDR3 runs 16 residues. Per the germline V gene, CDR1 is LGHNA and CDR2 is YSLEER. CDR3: CASSQEWGLATDTQYF. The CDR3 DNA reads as TGCGCCAGCAGCCAAGAATGGGGGCTAGCAACAGATACGCAGTATTTT.

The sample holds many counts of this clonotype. CDR3 residues: CASSPQASDPTQYF. CDR3 nucleotides: TGTGCCAGCAGTCCTCAAGCTAGCGATCCTACGCAGTATTTT. The chain combines TRBV12-3 or TRBV12-4 with TRBJ2-3, with D possibly matching TRBD2 (6 bases). CDR3 length: 14 amino acids. V lost 5 bases to trimming and J lost 8 bases, with 17 bases between them.

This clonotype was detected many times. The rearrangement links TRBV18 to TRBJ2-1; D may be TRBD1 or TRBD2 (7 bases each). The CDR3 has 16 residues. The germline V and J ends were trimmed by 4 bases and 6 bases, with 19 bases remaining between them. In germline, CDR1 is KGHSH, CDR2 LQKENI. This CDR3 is CASSLGEGASGNEQFF. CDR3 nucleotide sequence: TGTGCCAGCTCACTTGGGGAGGGGGCTTCGGGCAATGAGCAGTTCTTC. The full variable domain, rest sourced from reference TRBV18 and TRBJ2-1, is NAGVMQNPRHLVRRRGQEARLRCSPMKGHSHVYWYRQLPEEGLKFMVYLQKENIIDESGMPKERFSAEFPKEGPSILRIQQVVRGDSAAYFCASSLGEGASGNEQFFGPGTRLTVL.

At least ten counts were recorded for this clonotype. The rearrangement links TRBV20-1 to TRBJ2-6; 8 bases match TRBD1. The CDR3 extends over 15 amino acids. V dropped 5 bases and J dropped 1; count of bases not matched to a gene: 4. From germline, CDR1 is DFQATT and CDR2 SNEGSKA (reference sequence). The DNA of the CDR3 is TGCAGTGCTCCAGGGGGCCGATCTGGGGCCAACGTCCTGACTTTC. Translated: CSAPGGRSGANVLTF.

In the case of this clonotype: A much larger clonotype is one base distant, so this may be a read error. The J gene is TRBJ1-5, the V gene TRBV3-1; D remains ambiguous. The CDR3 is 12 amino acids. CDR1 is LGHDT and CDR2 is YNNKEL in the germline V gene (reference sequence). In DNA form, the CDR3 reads TGTGCCAGCAGCCACGGGAATCAGCCCCAGCGTTTT. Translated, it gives CASSHGNQPQRF.

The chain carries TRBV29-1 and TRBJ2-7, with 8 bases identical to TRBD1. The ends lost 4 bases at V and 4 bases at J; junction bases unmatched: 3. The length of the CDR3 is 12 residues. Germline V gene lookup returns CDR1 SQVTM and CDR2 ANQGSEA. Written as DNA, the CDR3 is TGCAGCGTTGGCAGGGGGCAATACGAGCAGTACTTC. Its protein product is CSVGRGQYEQYF.

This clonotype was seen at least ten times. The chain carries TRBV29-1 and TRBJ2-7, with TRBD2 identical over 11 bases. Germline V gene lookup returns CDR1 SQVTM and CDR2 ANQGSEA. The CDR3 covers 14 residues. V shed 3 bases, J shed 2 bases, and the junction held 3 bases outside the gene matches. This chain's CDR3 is CSVDIAGGPYEQYF. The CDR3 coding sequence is TGCAGCGTTGACATAGCGGGAGGGCCCTACGAGCAGTACTTC.

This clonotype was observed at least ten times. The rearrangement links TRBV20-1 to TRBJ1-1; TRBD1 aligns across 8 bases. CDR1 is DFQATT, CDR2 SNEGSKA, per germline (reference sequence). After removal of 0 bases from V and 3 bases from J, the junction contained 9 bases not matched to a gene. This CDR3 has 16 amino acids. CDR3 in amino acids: CSARESRQTGDTEAFF. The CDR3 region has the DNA TGCAGTGCTAGAGAATCCCGACAGACAGGGGACACTGAAGCTTTCTTT.

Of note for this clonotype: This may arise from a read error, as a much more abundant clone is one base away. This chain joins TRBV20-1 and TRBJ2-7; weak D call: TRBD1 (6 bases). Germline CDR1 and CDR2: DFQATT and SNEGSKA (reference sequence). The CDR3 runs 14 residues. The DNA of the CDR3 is TGCAGTGCCATCGTTCAGGGGATCTCCTACGAGCAGTCCTTC. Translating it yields CSAIVQGISYEQSF.

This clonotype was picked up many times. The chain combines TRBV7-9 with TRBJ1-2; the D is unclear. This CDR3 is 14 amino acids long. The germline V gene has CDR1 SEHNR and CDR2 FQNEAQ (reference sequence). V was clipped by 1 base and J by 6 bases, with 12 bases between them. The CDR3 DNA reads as TGTGCCAGCAGCTTAGTTCCGGGCGGGAATGGCTACACCTTC. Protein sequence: CASSLVPGGNGYTF.

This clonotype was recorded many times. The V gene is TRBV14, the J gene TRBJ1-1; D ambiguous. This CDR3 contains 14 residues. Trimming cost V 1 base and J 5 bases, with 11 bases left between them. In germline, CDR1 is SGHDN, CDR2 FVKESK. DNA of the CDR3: TGTGCCAGCAGCCAAGTCCCCGAGGGAACTGAAGCTTTCTTT. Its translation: CASSQVPEGTEAFF.

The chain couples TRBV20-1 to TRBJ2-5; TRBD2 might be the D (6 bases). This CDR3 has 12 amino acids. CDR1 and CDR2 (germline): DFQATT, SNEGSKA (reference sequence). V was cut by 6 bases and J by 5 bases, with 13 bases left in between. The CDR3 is CSAAGGDETQYF. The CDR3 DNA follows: TGCAGTGCCGCCGGGGGAGACGAGACCCAGTACTTC.

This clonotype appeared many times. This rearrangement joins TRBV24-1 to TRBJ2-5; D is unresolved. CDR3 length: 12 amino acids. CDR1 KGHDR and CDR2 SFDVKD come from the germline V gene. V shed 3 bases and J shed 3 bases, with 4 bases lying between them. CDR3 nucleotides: TGTGCCACCAGTGATCAAGAAGAGACCCAGTACTTC. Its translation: CATSDQEETQYF.